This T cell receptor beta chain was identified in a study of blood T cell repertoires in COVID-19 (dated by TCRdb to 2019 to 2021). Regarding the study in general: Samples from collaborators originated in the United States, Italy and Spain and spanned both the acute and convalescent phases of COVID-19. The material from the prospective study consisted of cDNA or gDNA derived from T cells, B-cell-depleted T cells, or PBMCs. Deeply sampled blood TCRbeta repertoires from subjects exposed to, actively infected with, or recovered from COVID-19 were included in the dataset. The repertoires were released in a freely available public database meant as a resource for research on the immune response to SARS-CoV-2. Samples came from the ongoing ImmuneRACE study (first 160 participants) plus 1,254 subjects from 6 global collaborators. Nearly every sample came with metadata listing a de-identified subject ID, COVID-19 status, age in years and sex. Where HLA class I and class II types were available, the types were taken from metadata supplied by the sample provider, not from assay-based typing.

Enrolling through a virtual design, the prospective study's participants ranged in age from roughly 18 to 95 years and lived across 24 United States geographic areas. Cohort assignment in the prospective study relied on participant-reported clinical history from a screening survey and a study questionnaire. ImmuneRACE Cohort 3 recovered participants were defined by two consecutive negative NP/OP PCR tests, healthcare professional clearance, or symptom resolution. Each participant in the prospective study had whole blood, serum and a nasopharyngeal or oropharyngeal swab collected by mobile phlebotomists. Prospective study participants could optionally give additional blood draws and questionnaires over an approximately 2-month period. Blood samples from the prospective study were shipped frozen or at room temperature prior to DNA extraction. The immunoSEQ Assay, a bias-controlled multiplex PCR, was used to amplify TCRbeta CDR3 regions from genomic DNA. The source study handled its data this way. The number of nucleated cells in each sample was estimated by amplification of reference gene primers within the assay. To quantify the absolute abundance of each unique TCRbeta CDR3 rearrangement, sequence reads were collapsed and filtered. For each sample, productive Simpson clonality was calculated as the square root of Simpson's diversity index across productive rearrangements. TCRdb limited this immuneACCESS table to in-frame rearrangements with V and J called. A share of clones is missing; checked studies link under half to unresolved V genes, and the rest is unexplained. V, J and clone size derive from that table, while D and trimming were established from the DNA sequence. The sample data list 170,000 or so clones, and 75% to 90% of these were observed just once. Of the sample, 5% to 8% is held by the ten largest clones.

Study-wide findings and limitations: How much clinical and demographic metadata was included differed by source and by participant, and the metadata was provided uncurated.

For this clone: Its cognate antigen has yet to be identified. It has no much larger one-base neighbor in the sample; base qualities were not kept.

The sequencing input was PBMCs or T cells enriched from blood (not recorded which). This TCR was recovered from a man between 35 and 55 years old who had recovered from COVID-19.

CDR3 loop: CASKSANQPQHF. DNA sequence: TGTGCCAGCAAGAGTGCTAATCAGCCCCAGCATTTT. This chain is built from TRBV6-5 and TRBJ1-5, with the identity of the D gene unclear. The CDR3 measures 12 amino acids from cysteine to phenylalanine. Only the CDR3 DNA is retained, 36 bases long and in frame from the first base. Via the germline V gene, CDR1 is MNHEY and CDR2 SVGAGI. V is pared back by 7 bases and J by 4 bases, with 8 bases lying between the germline termini.